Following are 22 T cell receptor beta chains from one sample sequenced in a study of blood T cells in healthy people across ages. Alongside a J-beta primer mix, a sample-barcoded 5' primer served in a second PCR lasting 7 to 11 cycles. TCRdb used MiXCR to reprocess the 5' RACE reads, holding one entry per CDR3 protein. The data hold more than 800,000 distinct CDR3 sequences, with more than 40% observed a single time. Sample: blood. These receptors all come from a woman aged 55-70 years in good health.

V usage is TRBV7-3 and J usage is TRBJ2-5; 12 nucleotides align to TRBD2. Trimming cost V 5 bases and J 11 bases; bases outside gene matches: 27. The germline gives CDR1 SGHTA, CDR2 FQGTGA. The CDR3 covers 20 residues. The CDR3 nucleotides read TGTGCCAGCAGCCCCCTTCGGCTAGCGGGAGGGCTTGGGGGAGTTATTGAGCAGTACTTC. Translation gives CASSPLRLAGGLGGVIEQYF.

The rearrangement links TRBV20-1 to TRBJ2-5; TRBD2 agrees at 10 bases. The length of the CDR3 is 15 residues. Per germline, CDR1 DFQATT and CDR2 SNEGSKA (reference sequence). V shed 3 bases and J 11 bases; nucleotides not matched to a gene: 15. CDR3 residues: CSARGLAGAGEEQYF. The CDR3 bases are TGCAGTGCTAGGGGTCTAGCGGGAGCGGGTGAAGAGCAGTACTTC.

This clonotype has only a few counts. The CDR3 DNA sequence: TGTGCCAGCGGACAGGGGGTTGGACTAGCGGGCGATGAGCAGTTCTTC. Translating gives CASGQGVGLAGDEQFF. This chain joins TRBV12-3 or TRBV12-4 and TRBJ2-1; D may be TRBD2 (11 bases). The CDR3 runs 16 residues. Trimming shortened V by 8 bases and J by 8 bases, and 25 bases separated the two germline ends.

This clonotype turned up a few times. This chain's CDR3 is CASSSSNQEGSYEQYF. The CDR3 nucleotides are TGTGCCAGCAGTAGTTCGAACCAGGAAGGCTCCTACGAGCAGTACTTC. The chain couples TRBV27 to TRBJ2-7, with no clear D. Germline assignment: CDR1 MNHEY and CDR2 SMNVEV (reference sequence). The ends were cut back, 5 bases at V and 0 bases at J, with 17 bases in the middle. This CDR3 has 16 residues.

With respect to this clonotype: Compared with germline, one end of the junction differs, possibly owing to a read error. CDR3 loop: CASSYSTGYNGQFF. DNA for the CDR3: TGTGCCAGCAGTTACTCGACGGGGTACAATGGGCAGTTCTTC. The J gene is TRBJ2-1, the V gene TRBV27; the D gene is possibly TRBD2 (5 bases). Germline loops: CDR1 MNHEY, CDR2 SMNVEV (reference sequence). The CDR3 has 14 residues.

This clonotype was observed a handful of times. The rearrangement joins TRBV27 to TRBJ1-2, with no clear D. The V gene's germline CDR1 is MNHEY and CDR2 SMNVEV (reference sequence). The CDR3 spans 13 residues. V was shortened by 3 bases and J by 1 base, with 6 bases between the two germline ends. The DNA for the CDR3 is TGTGCCAGCAGTTTGAACTATAACTATGGCTACACCTTC. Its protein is CASSLNYNYGYTF.

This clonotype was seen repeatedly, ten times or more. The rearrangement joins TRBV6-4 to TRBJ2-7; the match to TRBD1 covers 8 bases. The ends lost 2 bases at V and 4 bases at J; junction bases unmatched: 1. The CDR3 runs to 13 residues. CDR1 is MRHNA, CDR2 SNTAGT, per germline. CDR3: CASSDGQGYEQYF. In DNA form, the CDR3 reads TGTGCCAGCAGTGACGGACAGGGTTACGAGCAGTACTTC.

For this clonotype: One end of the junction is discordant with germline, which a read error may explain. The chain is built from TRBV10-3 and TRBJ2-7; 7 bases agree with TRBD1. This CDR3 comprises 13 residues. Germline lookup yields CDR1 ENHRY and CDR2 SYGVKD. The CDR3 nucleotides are TGTGCCATCAAAGGGACAGCCTCCGACGAGCAGTACTTC. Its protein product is CAIKGTASDEQYF.

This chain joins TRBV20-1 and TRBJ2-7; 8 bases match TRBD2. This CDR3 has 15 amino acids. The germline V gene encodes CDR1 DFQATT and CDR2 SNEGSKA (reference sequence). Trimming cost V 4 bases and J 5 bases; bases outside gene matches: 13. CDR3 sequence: CSAIDRAGEFDEQYF. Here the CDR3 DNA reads TGCAGTGCTATTGACCGAGCGGGAGAATTCGACGAGCAGTACTTC.

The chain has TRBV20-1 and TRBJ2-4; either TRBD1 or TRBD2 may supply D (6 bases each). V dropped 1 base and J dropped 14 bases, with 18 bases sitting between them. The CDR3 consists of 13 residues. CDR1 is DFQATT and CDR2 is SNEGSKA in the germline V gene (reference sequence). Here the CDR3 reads CSARGTGWSGEYF. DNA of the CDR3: TGCAGTGCTAGAGGCACAGGGTGGTCGGGGGAGTACTTC.

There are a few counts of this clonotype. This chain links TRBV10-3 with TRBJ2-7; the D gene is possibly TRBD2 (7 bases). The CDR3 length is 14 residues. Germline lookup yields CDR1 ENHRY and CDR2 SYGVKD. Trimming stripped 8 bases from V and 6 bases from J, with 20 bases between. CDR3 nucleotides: TGTGCCATCGGTAAAGCGGGACAATCGGGCGAGCAGTACTTC. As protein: CAIGKAGQSGEQYF.

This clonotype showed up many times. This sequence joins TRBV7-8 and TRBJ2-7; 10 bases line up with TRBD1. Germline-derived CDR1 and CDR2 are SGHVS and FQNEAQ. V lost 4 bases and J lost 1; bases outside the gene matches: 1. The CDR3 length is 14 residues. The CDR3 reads CASSWDRGSYEQYF. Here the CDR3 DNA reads TGTGCCAGCAGCTGGGACAGGGGATCCTACGAGCAGTACTTC.

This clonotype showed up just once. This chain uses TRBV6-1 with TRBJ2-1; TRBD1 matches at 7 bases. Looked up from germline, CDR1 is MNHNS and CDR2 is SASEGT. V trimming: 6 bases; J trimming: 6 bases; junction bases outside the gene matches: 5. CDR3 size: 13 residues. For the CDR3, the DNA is TGTGCCAGCAGCCGGGACAGACTCAATGAGCAGTTCTTC. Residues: CASSRDRLNEQFF.

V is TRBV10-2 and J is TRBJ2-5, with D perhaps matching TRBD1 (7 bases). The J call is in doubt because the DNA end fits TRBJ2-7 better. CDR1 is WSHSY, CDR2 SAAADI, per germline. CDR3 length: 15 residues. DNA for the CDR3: TGCGCCAGCAGTGGGCGGCAGGGGGGAGACTACGAGCAGTACTTC. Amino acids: CASSGRQGGDYEQYF.

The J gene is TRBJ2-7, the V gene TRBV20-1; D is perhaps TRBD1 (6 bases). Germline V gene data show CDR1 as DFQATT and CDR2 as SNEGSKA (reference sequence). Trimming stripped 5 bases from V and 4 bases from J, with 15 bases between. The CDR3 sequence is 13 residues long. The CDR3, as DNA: TGCAGTGCTCGGACAGCCCGTTTTTACGAGCAGTACTTC. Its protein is CSARTARFYEQYF.

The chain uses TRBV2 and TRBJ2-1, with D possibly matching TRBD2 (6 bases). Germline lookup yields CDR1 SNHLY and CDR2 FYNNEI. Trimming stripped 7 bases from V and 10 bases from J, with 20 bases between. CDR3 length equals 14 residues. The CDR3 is CASTAGRRSYEQFF. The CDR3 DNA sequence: TGTGCCAGCACCGCGGGGCGCCGCTCCTACGAGCAGTTCTTC.

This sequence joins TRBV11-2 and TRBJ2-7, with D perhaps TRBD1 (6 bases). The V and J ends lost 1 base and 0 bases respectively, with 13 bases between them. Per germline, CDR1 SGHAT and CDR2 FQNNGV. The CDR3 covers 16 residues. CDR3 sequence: CASSLAPRDNSYEQYF. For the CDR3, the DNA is TGTGCCAGCAGCTTAGCCCCCCGGGACAACTCCTACGAGCAGTACTTC.

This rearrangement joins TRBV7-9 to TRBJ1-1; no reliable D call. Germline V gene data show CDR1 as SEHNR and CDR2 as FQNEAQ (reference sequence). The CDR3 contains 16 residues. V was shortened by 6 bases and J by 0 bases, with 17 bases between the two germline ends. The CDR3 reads CASRPMAGSMNTEAFF. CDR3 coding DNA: TGTGCCAGCAGACCGATGGCGGGCAGCATGAACACTGAAGCTTTCTTT.

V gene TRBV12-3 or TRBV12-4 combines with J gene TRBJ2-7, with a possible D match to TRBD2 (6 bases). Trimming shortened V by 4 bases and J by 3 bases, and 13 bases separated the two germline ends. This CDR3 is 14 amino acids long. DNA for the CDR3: TGTGCCAGCAGTTACAGGAGGGCCGACTACGAGCAGTACTTC. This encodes CASSYRRADYEQYF.

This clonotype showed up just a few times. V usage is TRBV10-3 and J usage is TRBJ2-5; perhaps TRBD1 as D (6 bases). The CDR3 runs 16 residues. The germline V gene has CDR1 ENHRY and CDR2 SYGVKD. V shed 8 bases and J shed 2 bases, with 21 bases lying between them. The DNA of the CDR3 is TGTGCCATCGGTGTTTCAACAAGGACAGATCAAGAGACCCAGTACTTC. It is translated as CAIGVSTRTDQETQYF.

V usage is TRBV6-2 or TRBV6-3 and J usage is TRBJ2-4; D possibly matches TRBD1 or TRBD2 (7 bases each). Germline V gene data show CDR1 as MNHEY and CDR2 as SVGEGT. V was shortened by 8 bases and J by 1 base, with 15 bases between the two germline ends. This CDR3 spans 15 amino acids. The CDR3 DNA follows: TGTGCCAGCGGGGAGGGGGCTTGGGCCAAAAACATTCAGTACTTC. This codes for CASGEGAWAKNIQYF.

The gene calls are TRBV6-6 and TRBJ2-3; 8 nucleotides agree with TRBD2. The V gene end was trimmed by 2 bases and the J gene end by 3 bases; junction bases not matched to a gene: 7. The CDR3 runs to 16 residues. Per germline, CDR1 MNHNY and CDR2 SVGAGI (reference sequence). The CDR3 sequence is CASSYGLAIKTDTQYF. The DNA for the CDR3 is TGTGCCAGCAGTTACGGACTAGCAATTAAGACAGATACGCAGTATTTT.